This TCR beta chain emerged from a study of blood T cells in healthy people across ages. Notes on the study in general: Total diversity from one million sequenced T cells was likely underestimated.

Extraction yielded at least 5 micrograms of total RNA per sample. Combining a sample-barcoded 5' primer with a J-beta primer mix, a second PCR ran for roughly 7 to 12 cycles. MiXCR, run by TCRdb on the 5' RACE reads, gives a single entry per CDR3 protein. The table lists 950,000 to 1,200,000 distinct CDR3 sequences, more than 30% of them singletons. This clonotype was detected only a few times. Its antigen is unknown. CDR1 and CDR2 (germline): SGHRS, YFSETQ. The CDR3 spans 14 residues. Unmatched junction bases numbered 5, after V lost 3 bases and J lost 7 bases. The chain uses TRBV5-1 and TRBJ2-1; 9 bases are a match to TRBD1. Sequences were obtained from blood. The TCR originated in a man between 18 and 29 years old in good health. CDR3 bases: TGCGCCAGCAGCTCCTCCGGGACAGGGAATGAGCAGTTCTTC. Translation: CASSSSGTGNEQFF.